Below, 14 T cell receptor beta chains from the same sample are listed, as sequenced in a study of Ad26.COV2.S vaccination and SARS-CoV-2 variants. Sequencing used immunoSEQ multiplex PCR; TCRdb keeps in-frame clones, though not all of them. The repertoire holds about 440,000 clones, with around nine tenths as singletons. The treatment was: over 15 received Ad26.COV2.S at low or high dose, single or two shots; a few received placebo; per-sample allocation not given. The investigators took samples on day 63 after the first vaccine or placebo injection. The input for sequencing was peripheral blood, taken in a trial of Ad26.COV2.S vaccine versus placebo. Receptor source: a person aged 18 to 59 who received the Ad26.COV2.S COVID-19 vaccine or a placebo.

The chain employs TRBV20-1 and TRBJ1-6, with a tentative D call TRBD1 (5 bases). V dropped 3 bases and J dropped 7 bases, with 28 bases sitting between them. Per the germline V gene, CDR1 is DFQATT and CDR2 is SNEGSKA (reference sequence). The CDR3 is made up of 19 amino acids. DNA for the CDR3: TGCAGTGCTAGTGTCTGGGCAGGAGGACCGACGGACATAAATTCACCCCTCCACTTT. As protein: CSASVWAGGPTDINSPLHF.

V is TRBV3-1 (or the pseudogene TRBV3-2) and J is TRBJ1-1, with no clear D. Germline values: CDR1 LGHDT, CDR2 YNNKEL (reference sequence). This CDR3 has 16 residues. V shed 0 bases and J shed 2 bases, with 13 bases lying between them. This CDR3 reads CASSQEFETDNTEAFF. CDR3 nucleotide sequence: TGTGCCAGCAGCCAAGAGTTCGAAACTGATAACACTGAAGCTTTCTTT.

The gene calls are TRBV7-7 and TRBJ1-1; D gene ambiguous. Germline lookup yields CDR1 SSHAT and CDR2 FNYEAQ (reference sequence). This CDR3 is built from 17 residues. Deletions cut 1 base from V and 0 bases from J, with 15 bases between. CDR3 region: CASSLGQPRGLNTEAFF. The CDR3 DNA reads as TGTGCCAGCAGCTTAGGACAACCCAGAGGACTGAACACTGAAGCTTTCTTT.

The rearrangement links TRBV30 to TRBJ1-1; D is uncertain. The V end was cut by 2 bases, the J end by 9 bases, with 10 bases between. This CDR3 contains 11 residues. Germline CDR1 is GTSNPN and CDR2 is SVGIG (reference sequence). Written as DNA, the CDR3 is TGTGCCTGGAGTAGGTTTTCGCAAGCTTTCTTT. Translation gives CAWSRFSQAFF.

This sequence joins TRBV6-6 and TRBJ2-7; 7 bases agree with TRBD2. V lost 2 bases, J lost 6 bases, and 7 bases stayed unmatched. The CDR3 sequence is 14 residues long. Germline V gives CDR1 MNHNY, CDR2 SVGAGI (reference sequence). CDR3 protein: CASSYPRLASEQYF. The DNA for the CDR3 is TGTGCCAGCAGTTACCCAAGACTAGCTTCCGAGCAGTACTTC.

The J gene is TRBJ2-7, the V gene TRBV12-1; TRBD1, the D gene given by the table, was not confirmed from the DNA. TRBV12-1 is a pseudogene. This CDR3 region has 14 residues. The CDR3 spells CASRNDRELYEQYF. In nucleotides, the CDR3 is TGTGCCAGCCGGAACGACAGGGAGTTGTACGAGCAGTACTTC.

This chain links TRBV2 with TRBJ1-4; TRBD1 might be the D (6 bases). V lost 1 base and J lost 8, with 14 bases in between. This CDR3 is 15 amino acids long. The germline CDR1 and CDR2 sequences are SNHLY and FYNNEI. In DNA, the CDR3 is TGTGCCAGCAGTGAAGTCGGGGGGCTCGGGGAAAAACTGTTTTTT. Translating it yields CASSEVGGLGEKLFF.

V and J are TRBV28 and TRBJ2-7; TRBD2 matches at 8 bases. The V gene's germline CDR1 is MDHEN and CDR2 SYDVKM. CDR3 size: 16 residues. J lost 3 bases, V lost 5 bases, and 12 bases had no gene match. The CDR3 region is CASSARLALGVYEQYF. Here the CDR3 DNA reads TGTGCCAGCAGTGCGCGACTAGCGTTAGGGGTCTACGAGCAGTACTTC.

J is TRBJ2-6 and V is TRBV5-4, with no clear D. Germline assignment: CDR1 SGHNT and CDR2 YYREEE (reference sequence). CDR3 size: 16 residues. The V end lost 1 base, the J end lost 0 bases, and 8 bases lay between the germline ends. CDR3 loop: CASSLISNSGANVLTF. The CDR3 region has the DNA TGTGCCAGCAGCTTGATATCGAACTCTGGGGCCAACGTCCTGACTTTC.

The chain uses TRBV2 and TRBJ1-5; D possibly corresponds to TRBD1 (5 bases). CDR3 size: 14 residues. V lost 6 bases to trimming and J lost 4 bases, with 13 bases between them. Germline V gene sequence: CDR1 SNHLY, CDR2 FYNNEI. Here the CDR3 reads CASRSGRGNQPQHF. Written as DNA, the CDR3 is TGTGCCAGCAGGTCAGGGAGGGGTAATCAGCCCCAGCATTTT.

This sequence joins TRBV15 and TRBJ2-7; 8 bases are a match to TRBD1. V trimming: 0 bases; J trimming: 4 bases; junction bases outside the gene matches: 8. The CDR3 totals 16 residues. In germline, CDR1 is LNHNV, CDR2 YYDKDF (reference sequence). CDR3 region: CATSRDIGRGPYEQYF. The DNA of the CDR3 is TGTGCCACCAGCAGAGATATCGGCAGGGGGCCTTACGAGCAGTACTTC.

This chain links TRBV9 with TRBJ2-5; tentatively, D is TRBD1 (6 bases). V dropped 6 bases and J dropped 2 bases, with 11 bases sitting between them. Germline V gene data show CDR1 as SGDLS and CDR2 as YYNGEE. CDR3 length: 13 amino acids. The CDR3 is CASNQQGQETQYF. The CDR3 region has the DNA TGTGCCAGCAACCAACAGGGACAAGAGACCCAGTACTTC.

V gene TRBV10-3 combines with J gene TRBJ2-2; 7 bases map to TRBD1. Germline V gene lookup returns CDR1 ENHRY and CDR2 SYGVKD. This CDR3 region has 15 residues. Germline trimming cut 4 bases from V and 0 bases from J; bases unmatched to any gene: 2. The CDR3 reads CAISGDRANTGELFF. Here the CDR3 DNA reads TGTGCCATCAGTGGGGACAGAGCGAACACCGGGGAGCTGTTTTTT.

The chain is built from TRBV7-8 and TRBJ2-1; D is uncertain. Trimming took 5 bases from V and 5 from J, leaving 22 bases between them. The CDR3 length is 17 residues. CDR1 and CDR2 from the germline V gene are SGHVS and FQNEAQ. The CDR3 sequence is CASSLEAGPQRNNEQFF. CDR3 bases: TGTGCCAGCAGCCTAGAAGCCGGGCCCCAACGGAACAATGAGCAGTTCTTC.